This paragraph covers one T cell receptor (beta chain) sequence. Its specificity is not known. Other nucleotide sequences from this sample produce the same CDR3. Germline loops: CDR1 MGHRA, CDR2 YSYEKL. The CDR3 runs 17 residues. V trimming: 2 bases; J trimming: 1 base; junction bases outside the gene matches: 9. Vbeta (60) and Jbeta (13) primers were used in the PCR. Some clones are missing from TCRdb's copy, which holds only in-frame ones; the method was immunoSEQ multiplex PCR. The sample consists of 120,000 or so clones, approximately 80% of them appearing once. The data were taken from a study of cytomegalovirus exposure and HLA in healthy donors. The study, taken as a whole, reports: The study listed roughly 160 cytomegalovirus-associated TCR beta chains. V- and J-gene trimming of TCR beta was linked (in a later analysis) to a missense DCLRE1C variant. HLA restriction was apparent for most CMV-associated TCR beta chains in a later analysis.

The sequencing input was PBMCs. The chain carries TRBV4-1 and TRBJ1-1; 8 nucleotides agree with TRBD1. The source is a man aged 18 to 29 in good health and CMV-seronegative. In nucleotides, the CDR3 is TGCGCCAGCAGCCAACAAGACAGGGGAAGAAAGAACACTGAAGCTTTCTTT. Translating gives CASSQQDRGRKNTEAFF.